These T cell receptor beta chains were read from a single sample in a study of blood T cells in healthy people across ages. TCRdb recomputed calls from the 5' RACE reads with MiXCR, one row per CDR3 protein. Among approximately 1.5 million distinct CDR3 sequences listed, roughly 43% were seen once. The specimen was blood. All receptors come from a woman between 18 and 29 years old in good health. The CDR3 runs from the conserved cysteine through the conserved F or W. The D gene is left open where the match is weak. Only some rows state a clone size, as once, few, many or a class for expanded clones.

J gene,clone size,D gene,V gene,CDR3 protein,CDR3 DNA
TRBJ2-3,few,TRBD1,TRBV2,CASSDLGTVTGTDTQYF,TGTGCCAGCAGTGATCTCGGGACAGTCACCGGCACAGATACGCAGTATTTT
TRBJ1-4,few,NA,TRBV10-3,CAISEAGEKLFF,TGTGCCATCAGTGAGGCAGGAGAAAAACTGTTTTTT
TRBJ2-7,NA,TRBD1,TRBV4-3,CASSQRTTGTGDPYEQYF,TGCGCCAGCAGCCAGCGAACTACCGGGACAGGGGATCCCTACGAGCAGTACTTC
TRBJ2-7,NA,NA,TRBV30,CAWSPTRGVLAYEQYF,TGTGCCTGGAGTCCCACGCGAGGCGTACTAGCCTACGAGCAGTACTTC
TRBJ1-2,NA,NA,TRBV29-1,CSADGLNYGYTF,TGCAGCGCGGACGGATTGAACTATGGCTACACCTTC
TRBJ2-3,few,NA,TRBV7-9,CASSLAWRGPTDTQYF,TGTGCCAGCAGCTTAGCGTGGCGGGGGCCCACAGATACGCAGTATTTT
TRBJ2-3,NA,NA,TRBV20-1,CSAGSSTGRTDTQYF,TGCAGTGCTGGTTCCTCGACAGGACGCACAGATACGCAGTATTTT
TRBJ1-2,NA,NA,TRBV25-1,CASSGTVTYGYTF,TGTGCCAGCAGTGGGACCGTAACGTATGGCTACACCTTC
TRBJ2-1,many,TRBD2,TRBV7-9,CASSLVTGGSYNEQFF,TGTGCCAGCAGCTTAGTCACGGGAGGCTCCTACAATGAGCAGTTCTTC
TRBJ1-5,many,NA,TRBV5-1,CASSLEGSNQPQHF,TGCGCCAGCAGCTTGGAGGGTAGCAATCAGCCCCAGCATTTT
TRBJ2-7,NA,NA,TRBV18,CASSPLGESRYEQYF,TGTGCCAGCTCACCACTAGGGGAGAGCCGCTACGAGCAGTACTTC
TRBJ1-1,NA,NA,TRBV29-1,CSAKGQQLIAFF,TGCAGCGCAAAAGGACAGCAGTTGATAGCTTTCTTT
TRBJ2-3,few,TRBD2,TRBV20-1,CSAIAGVADTQYF,TGCAGTGCTATAGCGGGAGTGGCAGATACGCAGTATTTT
TRBJ1-2,NA,TRBD1,TRBV6-5,CASQGAGVYGYTF,TGTGCCAGCCAGGGGGCTGGGGTCTATGGCTACACCTTC
TRBJ2-7,NA,NA,TRBV9,CASSTIPGPAYEQYF,TGTGCCAGCAGCACGATTCCGGGACCCGCCTACGAGCAGTACTTC
TRBJ2-7,NA,NA,TRBV7-2,CASSLGSDISSYNEQYF,TGTGCCAGCAGCTTAGGGAGTGACATTTCCTCCTACAATGAGCAGTACTTC
TRBJ1-2,NA,NA,TRBV30,CAKSGCTF,TGTGCCAAATCGGGCTGCACCTTC
TRBJ2-3,few,NA,TRBV4-3,CASSQVPATDTQYF,TGCGCCAGCAGCCAAGTTCCCGCCACAGATACGCAGTATTTT
TRBJ2-3,few,TRBD1,TRBV10-3,CAISDHDRGPDTQYF,TGTGCCATCAGTGATCACGACAGGGGGCCAGATACGCAGTATTTT
TRBJ2-7,NA,TRBD2,TRBV20-1,CSARDSSGGWEQYF,TGCAGTGCTAGAGATTCTAGCGGGGGTTGGGAGCAGTACTTC
TRBJ1-6,NA,NA,TRBV7-6,CASSLGLTENSPLHF,TGTGCCAGCAGCTTAGGATTGACAGAGAATTCACCCCTCCACTTT
TRBJ2-1,NA,NA,TRBV5-1,CASSLEGSQEFF,TGCGCCAGCAGCTTGGAAGGCAGCCAAGAGTTCTTC
TRBJ1-2,NA,NA,TRBV18,CASSEYQGFDYGYTF,TGTGCCAGCTCAGAGTACCAGGGGTTTGACTATGGCTACACCTTC
TRBJ2-1,NA,TRBD1,TRBV20-1,CSAVTGNGYNEQFF,TGCAGTGCCGTGACAGGGAATGGGTACAATGAGCAGTTCTTC
TRBJ2-4,few,TRBD2,TRBV29-1,CSVGGEGRNIQYF,TGCAGCGTTGGAGGGGAGGGCCGTAACATTCAGTACTTC
TRBJ2-7,NA,NA,TRBV20-1,CSASVRGGEQYF,TGCAGTGCTAGCGTGAGGGGGGGTGAGCAGTACTTC
TRBJ2-7,few,TRBD1,TRBV20-1,CSAVDRGRSYEQYF,TGCAGTGCTGTCGACAGGGGACGCTCCTACGAGCAGTACTTC
TRBJ2-7,few,NA,TRBV7-9,CASSLMGVGSYEQYF,TGTGCCAGCAGCCTTATGGGGGTAGGATCCTACGAGCAGTACTTC
TRBJ2-7,NA,TRBD2,TRBV20-1,CSARPSGRTMREQYF,TGCAGTGCTAGACCTAGCGGGAGAACAATGAGAGAGCAGTACTTC
TRBJ1-5,NA,NA,TRBV5-5,CASSLDQVDQPQHF,TGTGCCAGCAGCTTGGACCAGGTAGATCAGCCCCAGCATTTT
TRBJ2-7,few,NA,TRBV5-1,CASSLGGGYNEQYF,TGCGCCAGCAGCTTGGGCGGGGGCTACAATGAGCAGTACTTC
TRBJ1-5,few,TRBD1,TRBV2,CASSLQGVSNQPQHF,TGTGCCAGCAGCCTCCAGGGGGTGAGCAATCAGCCCCAGCATTTT
TRBJ1-2,NA,NA,TRBV7-8,CASSLDWNNYGYTF,TGTGCCAGCAGCTTAGATTGGAACAACTATGGCTACACCTTC
TRBJ2-3,many,TRBD2,TRBV7-2,CASSPLAGTDTQYF,TGTGCCAGCAGCCCTCTAGCGGGCACAGATACGCAGTATTTT
TRBJ2-1,NA,TRBD2,TRBV24-1,CATSDGYLADSYNEQFF,TGTGCCACCAGTGATGGATATCTAGCGGATTCCTACAATGAGCAGTTCTTC
TRBJ2-7,NA,TRBD2,TRBV4-2,CASSQEPPSMTAGLVYEQYF,TGTGCCAGCAGCCAAGAGCCCCCTTCCATGACAGCGGGATTAGTCTACGAGCAGTACTTC
TRBJ2-3,NA,TRBD1,TRBV20-1,CSAIDRVGTDTQYF,TGCAGTGCCATCGACAGGGTAGGCACAGATACGCAGTATTTT
TRBJ1-2,many,NA,TRBV15,CATSSDKGPGGHGYTF,TGTGCCACCAGCAGTGATAAGGGCCCGGGGGGTCATGGCTACACCTTC
TRBJ2-5,few,TRBD2,TRBV10-3,CAISELGRGGETQYF,TGTGCCATCAGTGAGCTCGGACGCGGGGGAGAGACCCAGTACTTC
TRBJ2-7,NA,NA,TRBV11-2,CASSLVPENEQYF,TGTGCCAGCAGCTTAGTACCTGAGAACGAGCAGTACTTC
TRBJ2-4,few,NA,TRBV18,CASSPRGNIQYF,TGTGCCAGCTCACCACGGGGGAACATTCAGTACTTC
TRBJ2-3,NA,TRBD2,TRBV4-2,CASSQVLLAGGPWDTQYF,TGTGCCAGCAGCCAAGTCTTGCTAGCGGGAGGGCCTTGGGATACGCAGTATTTT
TRBJ2-7,NA,NA,TRBV15,CAASATTYEQYF,TGTGCCGCCAGCGCTACTACCTACGAGCAGTACTTC
TRBJ1-2,many,NA,TRBV7-2,CASSPQGPNYGYTF,TGTGCCAGCAGCCCTCAGGGACCTAACTATGGCTACACCTTC
TRBJ2-7,few,NA,TRBV7-9,CASSWGSPPNAYEQYF,TGTGCCAGCAGCTGGGGGAGTCCCCCCAATGCCTACGAGCAGTACTTC
TRBJ2-5,NA,TRBD2,TRBV20-1,CSARRRLAGGPRQETQYF,TGCAGTGCTAGACGCCGACTAGCGGGGGGGCCGAGACAAGAGACCCAGTACTTC
TRBJ2-7,NA,TRBD2,TRBV5-1,CASSLEGTSRDEQYF,TGCGCCAGCAGCTTGGAAGGGACTAGCAGGGACGAGCAGTACTTC
TRBJ1-2,NA,NA,TRBV6-2/TRBV6-3,CASSLVNGPNYGYTF,TGTGCCAGCAGTTTGGTCAACGGTCCTAACTATGGCTACACCTTC
TRBJ2-1,NA,TRBD2,TRBV6-6,CASSYPPERERETQFF,TGTGCCAGCAGTTACCCACCGGAGCGGGAGAGGGAGACCCAGTTCTTC
TRBJ2-3,NA,NA,TRBV27,CASSFLPLGGGTDTQYF,TGTGCCAGCAGTTTCCTCCCCCTAGGTGGGGGCACAGATACGCAGTATTTT
TRBJ1-5,NA,TRBD1,TRBV24-1,CATQDRGSGQPQHF,TGTGCCACCCAAGACAGGGGAAGTGGACAGCCCCAGCATTTT
TRBJ2-7,NA,NA,TRBV29-1,CSVLGGTYEQYF,TGCAGCGTTCTCGGCGGGACTTACGAGCAGTACTTC
TRBJ1-1,NA,TRBD1,TRBV18,CASSRIPTGQLMNTEAFF,TGTGCCAGCTCACGGATTCCCACGGGACAGCTTATGAACACTGAAGCTTTCTTT
TRBJ1-2,few,TRBD1,TRBV3-1,CASSQENPTGIDGYTF,TGTGCCAGCAGCCAAGAAAACCCGACAGGGATTGATGGCTACACCTTC
TRBJ2-3,NA,NA,TRBV20-1,CSARKAGRADTQYF,TGCAGTGCTAGAAAGGCGGGCAGGGCAGATACGCAGTATTTT
TRBJ1-5,few,NA,TRBV28,CASSLLVGNQPQHF,TGTGCCAGCAGTTTACTGGTTGGCAATCAGCCCCAGCATTTT
TRBJ2-1,NA,TRBD2,TRBV2,CASSMGLAPTYEQFF,TGTGCCAGCAGCATGGGACTAGCGCCGACCTACGAGCAGTTCTTC